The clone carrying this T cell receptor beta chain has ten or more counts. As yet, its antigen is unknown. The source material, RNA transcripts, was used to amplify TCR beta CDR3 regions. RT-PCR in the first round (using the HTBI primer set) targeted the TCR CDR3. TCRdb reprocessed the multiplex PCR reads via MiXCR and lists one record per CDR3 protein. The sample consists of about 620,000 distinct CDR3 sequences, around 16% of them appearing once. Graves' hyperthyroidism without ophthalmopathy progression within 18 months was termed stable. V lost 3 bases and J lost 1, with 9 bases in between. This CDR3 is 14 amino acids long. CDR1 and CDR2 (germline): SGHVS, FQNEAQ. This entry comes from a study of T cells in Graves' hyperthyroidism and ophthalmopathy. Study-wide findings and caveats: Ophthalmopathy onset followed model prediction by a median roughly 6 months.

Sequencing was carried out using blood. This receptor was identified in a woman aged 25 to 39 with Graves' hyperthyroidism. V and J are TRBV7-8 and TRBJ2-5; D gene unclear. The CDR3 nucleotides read TGTGCCAGCAGCTTTCGAGACCCCCAAGAGACCCAGTACTTC. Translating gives CASSFRDPQETQYF. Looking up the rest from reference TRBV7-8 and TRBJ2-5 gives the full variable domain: GAGVSQSPRYKVAKRGQDVALRCDPISGHVSLFWYQQALGQGPEFLTYFQNEAQLDKSGLPSDRFFAERPEGSVSTLKIQRTQQEDSAVYLCASSFRDPQETQYFGPGTRLLVL.